This T cell receptor beta chain was sequenced in a study of cytomegalovirus exposure and HLA in healthy donors. Findings of the study overall: Within the data, a cluster of highly shared sequence variants was likely a sequencing artifact. Most of the TCR beta V segments (in an earlier analysis) were productive either about 87% or about 30% of the time.

Notes on this clone: Its antigen is not known.

This CDR3 has 16 residues. The V gene end was trimmed by 7 bases and the J gene end by 4 bases; junction bases not matched to a gene: 12. Per the germline V gene, CDR1 is SGHAT and CDR2 is FQNNGV. PCR amplification relied on 60 Vbeta primers (plus 13 Jbeta primers). Authors' data handling: A later analysis counted about 80 million unique TCR beta chains, roughly 11 million shared. This table comes from immunoSEQ multiplex PCR, and its TCRdb copy is limited to in-frame clones, with some not included. V, J and clone size were drawn from that table, and D and trimming were deduced from the DNA. This table has roughly 89,000 clones, approximately 80% appearing once.

The TCR sequence derives from a man between 18 and 35 years old in good health and CMV-seronegative. The genes are TRBV11-2 and TRBJ1-4; 7 bases match TRBD1. The sequenced sample was PBMCs. In DNA form, the CDR3 reads TGTGCCAGCACCTCATTGGCGGGACAGCATAATGAAAAACTGTTTTTT. Translating gives CASTSLAGQHNEKLFF.